The 25 T cell receptor beta chains in this list originate from one sample, sequenced in a study of cytomegalovirus exposure and HLA in healthy donors. Amplification used 60 Vbeta primers and 13 Jbeta primers. Produced via immunoSEQ multiplex PCR; TCRdb's table is partial and in-frame only. The sample yields 250,000 to 350,000 clones, roughly 89% seen once. Sequencing was carried out using PBMCs. The receptors stem from a man in his forties or fifties in good health and CMV-seropositive.

The J gene is TRBJ1-3, the V gene TRBV5-1; 8 bases align to TRBD1. The CDR3 contains 15 residues. V trimming: 4 bases; J trimming: 0 bases; junction bases outside the gene matches: 3. Germline-derived CDR1 and CDR2 are SGHRS and YFSETQ. CDR3 coding DNA: TGCGCCAGCAGCCCTACAGGGGGCTCTGGAAACACCATATATTTT. Its translation: CASSPTGGSGNTIYF.

This clone was counted once. This sequence joins TRBV19 and TRBJ1-5; tentative D call: TRBD1 (6 bases). Germline CDR1 and CDR2: LNHDA and SQIVND (reference sequence). This CDR3 is built from 15 residues. The ends were cut back, 3 bases at V and 1 base at J, with 10 bases in the middle. In nucleotides, the CDR3 is TGTGCCAGTAGTATTTGGGGGCCCAGCAATCAGCCCCAGCATTTT. The encoded protein is CASSIWGPSNQPQHF. Using reference TRBV19 and TRBJ1-5 for the parts outside the CDR3, the full variable domain is DGGITQSPKYLFRKEGQNVTLSCEQNLNHDAMYWYRQDPGQGLRLIYYSQIVNDFQKGDIAEGYSVSREKKESFPLTVTSAQKNPTAFYLCASSIWGPSNQPQHFGDGTRLSIL.

The rearrangement joins TRBV28 to TRBJ1-2; D gene ambiguous. The CDR3 covers 13 residues. Trimming took off 3 bases at V and 5 bases at J, with 10 bases between the two ends. Germline CDR1 reads MDHEN; CDR2 reads SYDVKM. CDR3 nucleotides: TGTGCCAGCAGTTTTACGGGTTTATATGGCTACACCTTC. This gives the protein CASSFTGLYGYTF.

The V call is TRBV4-1, the J call TRBJ2-2; 8 bases line up with TRBD2. Trimming at V came to 0 bases and at J to 6 bases, leaving 3 bases not matched to a gene. CDR3 length: 15 amino acids. Looked up from germline, CDR1 is MGHRA and CDR2 is YSYEKL. The CDR3 region is CASSQESGSPGELFF. For the CDR3, the DNA is TGCGCCAGCAGCCAAGAGAGCGGGAGCCCCGGGGAGCTGTTTTTT.

CDR3 bases: TGTGCCAGCAGCTTGAGCCCGGGAGAGACCCAGTACTTC. This encodes CASSLSPGETQYF. The chain couples TRBV9 to TRBJ2-5; D gene ambiguous. CDR3 length equals 13 residues. The V end lost 4 bases, the J end lost 4 bases, and 11 bases lay between the germline ends. Germline V gives CDR1 SGDLS, CDR2 YYNGEE.

The chain carries TRBV11-1 and TRBJ1-2, with 10 nucleotides matching TRBD1. Germline V gene data show CDR1 as SGHAT and CDR2 as FQDESV (reference sequence). This CDR3 has 18 amino acids. V trimming: 5 bases; J trimming: 4 bases; junction bases outside the gene matches: 16. The CDR3 region has the DNA TGTGCCAGCAGCCTCCTTGGGACAGGGGTGCGCCCAATCTATGGCTACACCTTC. This sequence encodes CASSLLGTGVRPIYGYTF.

The V call is TRBV6-4, the J call TRBJ1-1; 12 nucleotides align to TRBD1. V trimming: 6 bases; J trimming: 1 base; junction bases outside the gene matches: 6. Germline CDR1 reads MRHNA; CDR2 reads SNTAGT. This CDR3 contains 16 residues. CDR3 loop: CASRPGQGARNTEAFF. The CDR3 coding sequence is TGTGCCAGCAGACCGGGACAGGGGGCGCGGAACACTGAAGCTTTCTTT.

The sample holds one count of this clone. CDR3 region: CASSYSTAGVGETQYF. The CDR3 region has the DNA TGTGCCAGCAGTTACTCGACAGCGGGAGTTGGAGAGACCCAGTACTTC. The chain carries TRBV6-5 and TRBJ2-5; 8 bases align to TRBD2. The CDR3 sequence is 16 residues long. CDR1 and CDR2 from the germline V gene are MNHEY and SVGAGI. The V gene end was trimmed by 0 bases and the J gene end by 4 bases; junction bases not matched to a gene: 7.

V usage is TRBV7-6 and J usage is TRBJ2-1; 12 bases align to TRBD2. Trimming removed 0 bases from V and 7 bases from J; junction bases left unmatched: 10. CDR3 length: 18 residues. Germline-derived CDR1 and CDR2 are SGHVS and FNYEAQ. CDR3 in amino acids: CASSLARPSGRAINEQFF. The CDR3 coding sequence is TGTGCCAGCAGCTTAGCGAGGCCTAGCGGGAGGGCCATTAATGAGCAGTTCTTC. Filled out from reference TRBV7-6 and TRBJ2-1, the complete variable domain reads GAGVSQSPRYKVTKRGQDVALRCDPISGHVSLYWYRQALGQGPEFLTYFNYEAQQDKSGLPNDRFSAERPEGSISTLTIQRTEQRDSAMYRCASSLARPSGRAINEQFFGPGTRLTVL.

The chain uses TRBV28 and TRBJ2-1, with 8 bases lining up with TRBD2. CDR1 and CDR2 (germline): MDHEN, SYDVKM. The CDR3 is 15 amino acids. Trimming at V came to 6 bases and at J to 7 bases, leaving 11 bases not matched to a gene. The CDR3, as DNA: TGTGCCAGCAGCCTAAAGCGGGAGACGGTAAATGAGCAGTTCTTC. Translating it yields CASSLKRETVNEQFF.

The table lists this clone with a few counts. This CDR3 is CSVETGTEGRDTQYF. CDR3 DNA sequence: TGCAGCGTTGAGACCGGGACAGAGGGACGTGATACGCAGTATTTT. This chain uses TRBV29-1 with TRBJ2-3; 7 bases agree with TRBD1. The CDR3 is 15 amino acids. CDR1 and CDR2 from the germline V gene are SQVTM and ANQGSEA. V lost 3 bases and J lost 6; bases outside the gene matches: 12.

V usage is TRBV5-4 and J usage is TRBJ2-5; TRBD2 agrees at 10 bases. V shed 7 bases, J shed 4 bases, and the junction held 10 bases outside the gene matches. The CDR3 spans 15 residues. Germline CDR1 reads SGHNT; CDR2 reads YYREEE (reference sequence). The CDR3 region has the DNA TGTGCCAGCTCCCCAACTAGCGGGGATTTAGAGACCCAGTACTTC. This gives the protein CASSPTSGDLETQYF.

The chain links TRBV19 to TRBJ2-7, with 8 bases fitting TRBD2. The junction had 1 base not matched to a gene; V was cut back by 4 bases and J by 2 bases. Per germline, CDR1 LNHDA and CDR2 SQIVND (reference sequence). CDR3 length equals 13 residues. In DNA, the CDR3 is TGTGCCAGTAGTACGGGGGGGCCCTACGAGCAGTACTTC. Protein product: CASSTGGPYEQYF.

In the case of this clone: The junction shows a germline mismatch at one end, possibly a read error. This same CDR3 is encoded by further DNA sequences in the sample. The rearrangement uses TRBV6-5 and TRBJ1-5; D might be TRBD1 (6 bases). CDR3 length equals 14 residues. CDR1 and CDR2 (germline): MNHEY, SVGAGI. The CDR3 reads CASSPPGGGQPQHF. The CDR3 DNA sequence: TGTGCTAGCAGTCCCCCCGGCGGGGGCCAGCCCCAGCATTTT.

This chain's CDR3 is CASSQDLVTGREYF. The CDR3 region has the DNA TGCGCCAGCAGCCAAGATCTAGTTACAGGGAGGGAGTATTTT. The J gene is TRBJ2-3, the V gene TRBV4-1; D possibly corresponds to TRBD2 (7 bases). The ends were cut back, 0 bases at V and 13 bases at J, with 17 bases in the middle. Germline CDR1 is MGHRA and CDR2 is YSYEKL. CDR3 size: 14 residues.

J is TRBJ2-1 and V is TRBV7-2; 8 positions match TRBD1. V was pared by 2 bases and J by 12 bases, with 9 bases of the junction left unmatched. The germline gives CDR1 SGHTA, CDR2 FQGNSA. The CDR3 has 14 residues. CDR3 residues: CASSLRGSGTGQFF. The CDR3 nucleotides read TGTGCCAGCAGCTTAAGGGGATCAGGGACAGGGCAGTTCTTC.

The chain has TRBV18 and TRBJ1-1; D gene uncertain. The CDR3 consists of 16 residues. The germline V gene has CDR1 KGHSH and CDR2 LQKENI. Trimming took off 0 bases at V and 7 bases at J, with 18 bases between the two ends. CDR3: CASSPPSASPGGEAFF. CDR3 nucleotide sequence: TGTGCCAGCTCACCACCTAGCGCGTCCCCAGGAGGTGAAGCTTTCTTT.

This rearrangement joins TRBV28 to TRBJ2-7; D is possibly TRBD2 (6 bases). This CDR3 is built from 15 residues. The germline V gene encodes CDR1 MDHEN and CDR2 SYDVKM. The V end was cut by 6 bases, the J end by 2 bases, with 17 bases between. CDR3 in DNA: TGTGCCAGCAGCCCCCCCGGGGGTCCAACCTACGAGCAGTACTTC. Translation gives CASSPPGGPTYEQYF.

The chain recombines TRBV5-6 with TRBJ1-2, with 10 bases identical to TRBD1. This CDR3 contains 15 residues. Germline V gene data show CDR1 as SGHDT and CDR2 as YYEEEE. After removal of 2 bases from V and 4 bases from J, the junction contained 5 bases not matched to a gene. Here the CDR3 DNA reads TGTGCCAGCAGCTTAGGACAGGGGGTTGTCTATGGCTACACCTTC. Translation gives CASSLGQGVVYGYTF.

The V gene is TRBV15, the J gene TRBJ1-1; D uncertain. V was cut by 0 bases and J by 0 bases, with 11 bases left in between. There are 16 residues in the CDR3. Looked up from germline, CDR1 is LNHNV and CDR2 is YYDKDF (reference sequence). The CDR3 sequence: CATSRDPADLNTEAFF. CDR3 in DNA: TGTGCCACCAGCAGAGATCCGGCGGATCTGAACACTGAAGCTTTCTTT.

The gene calls are TRBV27 and TRBJ1-6; weak D call: TRBD1 (5 bases). The ends were cut back, 3 bases at V and 8 bases at J, with 17 bases in the middle. The CDR3 consists of 16 residues. Per germline, CDR1 MNHEY and CDR2 SMNVEV (reference sequence). The chain's CDR3 is CASSLRTSREDSPLHF. CDR3 bases: TGTGCCAGCAGTTTGAGGACATCGCGGGAGGATTCACCCCTCCACTTT.

The chain has TRBV25-1 and TRBJ2-7; TRBD1 matches 7 bases. The CDR3 is made up of 14 amino acids. Germline CDR1 reads MGHDK; CDR2 reads SYGVNS. V was clipped by 2 bases and J by 2 bases; unmatched bases: 3. The CDR3 sequence is CASSEPGQTYEQYF. For the CDR3, the DNA is TGTGCCAGCAGTGAACCGGGACAGACCTACGAGCAGTACTTC.

The CDR3 protein is CASSQSQGVIGEQYF. The CDR3 DNA reads as TGCGCCAGCAGCCAATCACAGGGGGTCATTGGGGAGCAGTACTTC. The chain recombines TRBV4-1 with TRBJ2-5; 8 bases align to TRBD1. The J segment lost 11 bases and the V segment lost 2 bases, leaving 13 bases of the junction unmatched. This CDR3 has 15 amino acids. Germline V gene sequence: CDR1 MGHRA, CDR2 YSYEKL.

The chain joins TRBV2 to TRBJ1-5; TRBD1 might be the D (5 bases). Between the trimmed V and J ends, which lost 7 bases and 4 bases, there was a span of 11 bases. Germline CDR1 reads SNHLY; CDR2 reads FYNNEI. This CDR3 region has 13 residues. CDR3 amino acids: CASMGQENQPQHF. DNA for the CDR3: TGTGCCAGCATGGGGCAGGAAAATCAGCCCCAGCATTTT.

This sequence joins TRBV7-9 and TRBJ2-7; TRBD1 is a possible D gene (6 bases). The CDR3 spans 15 residues. Germline V gene lookup returns CDR1 SEHNR and CDR2 FQNEAQ (reference sequence). Trimming took off 1 base at V and 1 base at J, with 11 bases between the two ends. The CDR3 loop is CASSLEQGLSYEQYF. The CDR3 DNA is TGTGCCAGCAGCTTAGAACAGGGTCTATCCTACGAGCAGTACTTC. The full variable domain, rest sourced from reference TRBV7-9 and TRBJ2-7, is DTGVSQNPRHKITKRGQNVTFRCDPISEHNRLYWYRQTLGQGPEFLTYFQNEAQLEKSRLLSDRFSAERPKGSFSTLEIQRTEQGDSAMYLCASSLEQGLSYEQYFGPGTRLTVT.